This T cell receptor beta chain came from a study of shared clonotypes between healthy human individuals. The wider study: The donors, two women and a few men, were aged 18 to 49.

Losses at the gene ends were 3 bases for V and 3 bases for J; bases not matched to a gene: 5. Germline V CDR1 and CDR2: SGHAT, FQNNGV. The CDR3 has 15 amino acids. Libraries were prepared by immunoSEQ multiplex PCR; TCRdb keeps only in-frame clonotypes and omits some of them. The table includes hundreds of thousands of clones, over 60% detected once. The chain combines TRBV11-2 with TRBJ2-7; 10 bases are shared with TRBD2. This clonotype was sampled from a woman in her 40s in good health. Some clones in this sample may be carry-over from other donors' samples. Sequencing used PBMCs. In nucleotides, the CDR3 is TGTGCCAGCAGCTTCGGGGTAGCGGGGGGCTACGAGCAGTACTTC. Translation: CASSFGVAGGYEQYF.